These 28 T cell receptor beta chains were sequenced from one sample in a study of beta chain features in type 1 diabetes. Since all of the isolated RNA was reverse transcribed, expressed TCRB transcripts were what got sequenced. The data were produced by immunoSEQ multiplex PCR, yet TCRdb's version contains in-frame clones alone and is incomplete. Among hundreds of thousands of clones listed, about 16% were seen once. Material: naive CD4+ T cells from blood. The receptors were gathered from a man aged 18 to 29 in good health.

This clone was found a few times. V and J are TRBV27 and TRBJ2-7; D perhaps matches TRBD2 (6 bases). This CDR3 is 16 amino acids long. V shed 5 bases and J shed 7 bases, with 24 bases lying between them. The germline V gene encodes CDR1 MNHEY and CDR2 SMNVEV (reference sequence). DNA of the CDR3: TGTGCCAGCAGTCCTCTTTCCCAGCTAGCGAGTATAGAGCAGTACTTC. It specifies CASSPLSQLASIEQYF.

The DNA of the CDR3 is TGTGCCAGCAGTTTCGTTCGGGGGAGCACAGATACGCAGTATTTT. Translating gives CASSFVRGSTDTQYF. J is TRBJ2-3 and V is TRBV6-5; D perhaps matches TRBD2 (6 bases). Germline assignment: CDR1 MNHEY and CDR2 SVGAGI. This CDR3 spans 15 amino acids. The V end was cut by 4 bases, the J end by 0 bases, with 11 bases between.

This chain connects TRBV5-1 to TRBJ1-1, with 8 positions matching TRBD1. This CDR3 region has 17 residues. Germline V lookup: CDR1 SGHRS, CDR2 YFSETQ. J gave up 1 base and V 0 bases, and 8 bases lay outside the gene matches. The CDR3 nucleotides read TGCGCCAGCAGCTTGGCGTATACCGGGACAGGGAACACTGAAGCTTTCTTT. Translation gives CASSLAYTGTGNTEAFF.

This clone appeared a few times. The chain is built from TRBV7-2 and TRBJ1-1; 9 bases align to TRBD1. The V segment lost 5 bases and the J segment 5 bases; nucleotides outside the gene matches: 9. Germline-derived CDR1 and CDR2 are SGHTA and FQGNSA. The CDR3 covers 15 residues. The CDR3 coding sequence is TGTGCCAGCAGCCTATACGGGACAGGGCCAACTGAAGCTTTCTTT. It codes for CASSLYGTGPTEAFF.

Only a few counts were recorded for this clone. The chain carries TRBV4-2 and TRBJ1-1; 7 nucleotides agree with TRBD1. The CDR3 consists of 14 residues. V lost 4 bases, J lost 0 bases, and 2 bases stayed unmatched. Germline assignment: CDR1 LGHNA and CDR2 YNFKEQ. The CDR3 nucleotides are TGTGCCAGCAGCCCACAGGGGCTGAACACTGAAGCTTTCTTT. Amino acid sequence: CASSPQGLNTEAFF.

This clone appeared a few times. The gene calls are TRBV4-3 and TRBJ2-7, with a tentative D call TRBD1 (5 bases). Germline values: CDR1 LGHNA, CDR2 YSLEER. V shed 3 bases and J shed 2 bases, with 14 bases lying between them. The CDR3 runs to 15 residues. In DNA, the CDR3 is TGCGCCAGCAGCCACGCTCTAGACAGAACCTACGAGCAGTACTTC. It is translated as CASSHALDRTYEQYF.

Note on this clone: The identical CDR3 is also encoded by other nucleotide sequences in the sample. The V gene is TRBV28, the J gene TRBJ1-2; D is undetermined. This CDR3 contains 12 residues. V lost 3 bases, J lost 4 bases, and 6 bases lay in between. Germline V gene sequence: CDR1 MDHEN, CDR2 SYDVKM. In nucleotides, the CDR3 is TGTGCCAGCAGTTTCGGTCCCTATGGCTACACCTTC. This codes for CASSFGPYGYTF.

This clone was seen a handful of times. The chain carries TRBV7-2 and TRBJ1-5; no definite D call. The CDR3 length is 13 residues. Per germline, CDR1 SGHTA and CDR2 FQGNSA. Trimming left V 8 bases short and J 1 base short, with 9 bases between. CDR3 sequence: CASRDFSNQPQHF. The CDR3 nucleotides are TGTGCCAGCCGGGATTTCAGCAATCAGCCCCAGCATTTT.

This clone was detected a few times. V and J are TRBV5-6 and TRBJ1-1; D not certain. CDR1 and CDR2 (germline): SGHDT, YYEEEE. The V gene lost 1 base and the J gene lost 2 bases, with 15 bases spanning the gap. The CDR3 length is 16 residues. The chain's CDR3 is CASSLLRRVPNTEAFF. In nucleotides, the CDR3 is TGTGCCAGCAGCTTGCTAAGACGGGTCCCCAACACTGAAGCTTTCTTT.

CDR3 sequence reads: CASSQDGYPNYGYTF. The CDR3 nucleotides are TGTGCCAGCAGCCAAGATGGTTATCCTAACTATGGCTACACCTTC. The rearrangement links TRBV4-2 to TRBJ1-2; D is ambiguous. Germline V lookup: CDR1 LGHNA, CDR2 YNFKEQ. Trimming pared 0 bases from V and 0 bases from J, leaving 8 bases between. The CDR3 is made up of 15 amino acids.

The chain joins TRBV15 to TRBJ2-1, with D possibly being TRBD2 (5 bases). Germline assignment: CDR1 LNHNV and CDR2 YYDKDF (reference sequence). V shed 0 bases and J shed 10 bases, with 16 bases lying between them. The CDR3 length is 15 residues. CDR3 bases: TGTGCCACCAGCAGAGATCTTCGGGGTTTGGGGGAGCAGTTCTTC. Amino acid sequence: CATSRDLRGLGEQFF.

This clone was seen only a few times. The V and J genes are TRBV18 and TRBJ1-2; 7 bases are a match to TRBD1. J lost 7 bases, V lost 2 bases, and 4 bases had no gene match. The CDR3 sequence is 13 residues long. CDR1 KGHSH and CDR2 LQKENI come from the germline V gene. CDR3 loop: CASSPDRASGYTF. Here the CDR3 DNA reads TGTGCCAGCTCACCAGACAGGGCTTCTGGCTACACCTTC.

This clone showed up just a few times. The V gene is TRBV28, the J gene TRBJ2-3, with D perhaps assigned TRBD1 or TRBD2 (5 bases each). Germline V lookup: CDR1 MDHEN, CDR2 SYDVKM. This CDR3 region has 11 residues. The V gene lost 8 bases and the J gene lost 7 bases, with 10 bases spanning the gap. For the CDR3, the DNA is TGTGCCAGCGGGGGTTATTATACGCAGTATTTT. The encoded protein is CASGGYYTQYF. Full variable domain (missing parts from reference TRBV28 and TRBJ2-3): DVKVTQSSRYLVKRTGEKVFLECVQDMDHENMFWYRQDPGLGLRLIYFSYDVKMKEKGDIPEGYSVSREKKERFSLILESASTNQTSMYLCASGGYYTQYFGPGTRLTVL.

The J gene is TRBJ2-7, the V gene TRBV2; TRBD1 aligns across 10 bases. The CDR3 has 16 amino acids. CDR1 and CDR2 from the germline V gene are SNHLY and FYNNEI. Trimming at V came to 6 bases and at J to 2 bases, leaving 10 bases not matched to a gene. In DNA form, the CDR3 reads TGTGCCAGCAGCCTCGTCGGGACAGGGGCAACCTACGAGCAGTACTTC. Amino acids: CASSLVGTGATYEQYF. Based on the CDR3 plus reference TRBV2 and TRBJ2-7, the full variable domain is EPEVTQTPSHQVTQMGQEVILRCVPISNHLYFYWYRQILGQKVEFLVSFYNNEISEKSEIFDDQFSVERPDGSNFTLKIRSTKLEDSAMYFCASSLVGTGATYEQYFGPGTRLTVT.

This clone was detected only a few times. The rearrangement joins TRBV7-2 to TRBJ1-5, with D possibly TRBD1 on 5 matching bases. Germline CDR1 SGHTA, CDR2 FQGNSA. The CDR3 is made up of 18 amino acids. Trimming took 6 bases from V and 0 from J, leaving 21 bases between them. CDR3 region: CASSPWTRGINSNQPQHF. Written as DNA, the CDR3 is TGTGCCAGCAGTCCTTGGACAAGAGGAATTAATAGCAATCAGCCCCAGCATTTT. The whole variable domain, remainder taken from reference TRBV7-2 and TRBJ1-5, is GAGVSQSPSNKVTEKGKDVELRCDPISGHTALYWYRQSLGQGLEFLIYFQGNSAPDKSGLPSDRFSAERTGGSVSTLTIQRTQQEDSAVYLCASSPWTRGINSNQPQHFGDGTRLSIL.

The sample holds many counts of this clone. The chain recombines TRBV10-3 with TRBJ2-1; a weak D match, TRBD2 (5 bases). Trimming cost V 6 bases and J 5 bases, with 11 bases left between them. CDR3 length: 13 amino acids. Germline-derived CDR1 and CDR2 are ENHRY and SYGVKD. The CDR3 nucleotides are TGTGCCATCAGGAGGGCCGCGGACAATGAGCAGTTCTTC. Translated, it gives CAIRRAADNEQFF.

This clone has a handful of counts. CDR3 protein: CASSLAGSGRLYGYTF. The CDR3 region has the DNA TGTGCCAGCAGCTTAGCAGGATCAGGGAGACTCTATGGCTACACCTTC. This chain links TRBV7-2 with TRBJ1-2, with a possible D match to TRBD1 (5 bases). Germline-derived CDR1 and CDR2 are SGHTA and FQGNSA. V was pared by 0 bases and J by 4 bases, with 15 bases between. This CDR3 comprises 16 residues. Based on the CDR3 plus reference TRBV7-2 and TRBJ1-2, the full variable domain is GAGVSQSPSNKVTEKGKDVELRCDPISGHTALYWYRQSLGQGLEFLIYFQGNSAPDKSGLPSDRFSAERTGGSVSTLTIQRTQQEDSAVYLCASSLAGSGRLYGYTFGSGTRLTVV.

The chain uses TRBV5-4 and TRBJ2-5, with D unclear. The CDR3 is made up of 15 amino acids. Per germline, CDR1 SGHNT and CDR2 YYREEE (reference sequence). Trimming shortened V by 0 bases and J by 2 bases, and 11 bases separated the two germline ends. DNA for the CDR3: TGTGCCAGCAGCTTGGCTACATCGACACAAGAGACCCAGTACTTC. Protein product: CASSLATSTQETQYF.

In its sample, this clone was seen a few times. The J gene is TRBJ2-3, the V gene TRBV25-1; D possibly corresponds to TRBD2 (6 bases). Germline values: CDR1 MGHDK, CDR2 SYGVNS. The CDR3 loop spans 14 amino acids. The V end lost 2 bases, the J end lost 5 bases, and 11 bases lay between the germline ends. In DNA form, the CDR3 reads TGTGCCAGCAGTGAACACGTGCGGGGAGATACGCAGTATTTT. Translating it yields CASSEHVRGDTQYF. The entire variable domain, with the rest obtained from reference TRBV25-1 and TRBJ2-3, is as follows: EADIYQTPRYLVIGTGKKITLECSQTMGHDKMYWYQQDPGMELHLIHYSYGVNSTEKGDLSSESTVSRIRTEHFPLTLESARPSHTSQYLCASSEHVRGDTQYFGPGTRLTVL.

This clone was seen a few times. V is TRBV11-1 and J is TRBJ1-1; possible D gene TRBD1, 5 bases. CDR1 and CDR2 from the germline V gene are SGHAT and FQDESV (reference sequence). The CDR3 length is 14 residues. The V gene lost 7 bases and the J gene lost 2 bases, with 14 bases spanning the gap. The CDR3 protein is CASTLRQRNTEAFF. The CDR3 region has the DNA TGTGCCAGCACCCTTCGACAGCGCAACACTGAAGCTTTCTTT. Full variable domain (outside the CDR3, taken from reference TRBV11-1 and TRBJ1-1): EAEVAQSPRYKITEKSQAVAFWCDPISGHATLYWYRQILGQGPELLVQFQDESVVDDSQLPKDRFSAERLKGVDSTLKIQPAELGDSAMYLCASTLRQRNTEAFFGQGTRLTVV.

This clone has only a few counts. This chain joins TRBV27 and TRBJ2-3, with 8 bases fitting TRBD2. CDR3 length: 11 amino acids. The V and J ends lost 7 bases and 8 bases, in that order; junction bases with no gene match: 2. The germline CDR1 and CDR2 sequences are MNHEY and SMNVEV (reference sequence). The CDR3 reads CASNRGGTQYF. CDR3 sequence (DNA): TGTGCCAGCAATCGGGGGGGTACGCAGTATTTT.

The chain combines TRBV4-1 with TRBJ2-2, with D perhaps TRBD1 or TRBD2 (5 bases each). The V and J ends lost 6 bases and 1 base respectively, with 12 bases between them. This CDR3 has 15 amino acids. CDR1 and CDR2 from the germline V gene are MGHRA and YSYEKL. As DNA, the CDR3 is TGCGCCAGCAGGAGGGCAGGGTTGAACACCGGGGAGCTGTTTTTT. Translating gives CASRRAGLNTGELFF.

There are a few counts of this clone. The sample carries other DNA sequences with the same CDR3. The chain couples TRBV28 to TRBJ2-4, with D maybe TRBD2 (6 bases). V lost 3 bases to trimming and J lost 0 bases, with 9 bases between them. The germline V gene encodes CDR1 MDHEN and CDR2 SYDVKM. The CDR3 consists of 15 residues. The CDR3 DNA reads as TGTGCCAGCAGTTTTCGGGGACTAGCCAAAAACATTCAGTACTTC. Translating gives CASSFRGLAKNIQYF.

This clone has a handful of counts. V usage is TRBV4-1 and J usage is TRBJ1-6; TRBD1 might be the D (5 bases). The CDR3 loop spans 15 amino acids. Germline V gives CDR1 MGHRA, CDR2 YSYEKL. Trimming cost V 0 bases and J 6 bases, with 9 bases left between them. CDR3 protein: CASSQDRVPNSPLHF. CDR3 DNA: TGCGCCAGCAGCCAAGACAGGGTTCCTAATTCACCCCTCCACTTT.

The chain joins TRBV5-6 to TRBJ1-1, with D possibly matching TRBD1 (6 bases). CDR3 length: 15 residues. Trimming shortened V by 6 bases and J by 0 bases, and 15 bases separated the two germline ends. Germline values: CDR1 SGHDT, CDR2 YYEEEE. CDR3 protein: CASTLLDRMNTEAFF. The DNA of the CDR3 is TGTGCCAGCACCCTGTTAGACAGGATGAACACTGAAGCTTTCTTT.

J is TRBJ1-1 and V is TRBV4-2; D might be TRBD1 (5 bases). Germline CDR1 LGHNA, CDR2 YNFKEQ. This CDR3 is built from 15 residues. Trimming shortened V by 0 bases and J by 6 bases, and 14 bases separated the two germline ends. CDR3 in amino acids: CASSQDLRQLAEAFF. CDR3 coding DNA: TGTGCCAGCAGCCAAGATCTCCGACAGTTGGCTGAAGCTTTCTTT.

There are a few counts of this clone. This rearrangement joins TRBV7-9 to TRBJ2-7; no clear D. The CDR3 loop spans 12 amino acids. Germline V gene sequence: CDR1 SEHNR, CDR2 FQNEAQ (reference sequence). The V end lost 5 bases, the J end lost 2 bases, and 7 bases lay between the germline ends. CDR3 nucleotide sequence: TGTGCCAGCAGCCCCTCCCCCTACGAGCAGTACTTC. It is translated as CASSPSPYEQYF.

In its sample, this clone was seen many times. This chain uses TRBV14 with TRBJ2-1, with TRBD1 matching over 8 bases. The CDR3 length is 13 residues. Germline CDR1 and CDR2: SGHDN and FVKESK. The V and J ends lost 4 bases and 11 bases, in that order; junction bases with no gene match: 7. The CDR3 coding sequence is TGTGCCAGCAGCCCCCTCACAGGGGGTAAGCAGTTCTTC. It yields the protein CASSPLTGGKQFF.